The 8 T cell receptor beta chains listed next were all sequenced from one sample in a study of control samples from healthy donors and cancer patients. TCRdb's copy holds only in-frame clones and misses some; the assay was immunoSEQ multiplex PCR. In the table there are 100,000 to 150,000 clones, roughly 84% of which are singletons. The material sequenced was blood. These receptors all come from a man younger than 35 in good health.

The chain is built from TRBV7-2 and TRBJ2-1, with TRBD1 matching 12 bases. Trimming took 5 bases from V and 9 from J; bases not matched to a gene: 11. The CDR3 length is 16 residues. Germline CDR1 SGHTA, CDR2 FQGNSA. The DNA of the CDR3 is TGTGCCAGCAGCCCCGGGGGACAGGGGGCGCGGCGTGAGCAGTTCTTC. Its translation is CASSPGGQGARREQFF. Full variable domain (outside the CDR3, taken from reference TRBV7-2 and TRBJ2-1): GAGVSQSPSNKVTEKGKDVELRCDPISGHTALYWYRQSLGQGLEFLIYFQGNSAPDKSGLPSDRFSAERTGGSVSTLTIQRTQQEDSAVYLCASSPGGQGARREQFFGPGTRLTVL.

J is TRBJ2-1 and V is TRBV15, with 16 bases lining up with TRBD2. Losses at the gene ends were 2 bases for V and 10 bases for J; bases not matched to a gene: 8. From germline, CDR1 is LNHNV and CDR2 YYDKDF (reference sequence). This CDR3 is 17 amino acids long. CDR3 in DNA: TGTGCCACCAGCAGAATCCACCCGGGACTAGCGGGAGGGGAGCAGTTCTTC. Translated: CATSRIHPGLAGGEQFF. Looking up the rest from reference TRBV15 and TRBJ2-1 gives the full variable domain: DAMVIQNPRYQVTQFGKPVTLSCSQTLNHNVMYWYQQKSSQAPKLLFHYYDKDFNNEADTPDNFQSRRPNTSFCFLDIRSPGLGDTAMYLCATSRIHPGLAGGEQFFGPGTRLTVL.

J is TRBJ1-4 and V is TRBV18; D call uncertain. The CDR3 spans 15 residues. Trimming took 5 bases from V and 3 from J, leaving 13 bases between them. Germline V gene lookup returns CDR1 KGHSH and CDR2 LQKENI. CDR3 sequence: CASSKDGRPNEKLFF. In DNA, the CDR3 is TGTGCCAGCTCAAAGGACGGCAGACCTAATGAAAAACTGTTTTTT.

The genes are TRBV6-5 and TRBJ1-4; D remains ambiguous. Trimming pared 6 bases from V and 7 bases from J, leaving 9 bases between. Germline V gene sequence: CDR1 MNHEY, CDR2 SVGAGI. CDR3 length: 12 amino acids. This chain's CDR3 is CASRGLREKLFF. CDR3 bases: TGTGCCAGCAGGGGGTTACGTGAAAAACTGTTTTTT.

The chain has TRBV7-8 and TRBJ1-1; a possible D gene is TRBD1 (6 bases). The CDR3 loop spans 13 amino acids. Germline V gene sequence: CDR1 SGHVS, CDR2 FQNEAQ. The V end was cut by 6 bases, the J end by 4 bases, with 12 bases between. The CDR3 region is CASSTGRLTEAFF. CDR3 coding DNA: TGTGCCAGCAGTACAGGGCGCCTCACTGAAGCTTTCTTT.

The V gene is TRBV9, the J gene TRBJ2-1, with TRBD2 matching 9 bases. The CDR3 is 15 residues long. V gave up 4 bases and J gave up 7 bases; unmatched junction bases: 9. Germline-derived CDR1 and CDR2 are SGDLS and YYNGEE. The CDR3 DNA reads as TGTGCCAGCAGCCTCGCAGTGGGACTAGCTAATGAGCAGTTCTTC. Translating it yields CASSLAVGLANEQFF.

The chain recombines TRBV11-2 with TRBJ2-7; 9 positions match TRBD2. The V gene end was trimmed by 3 bases and the J gene end by 2 bases; junction bases not matched to a gene: 11. Germline loops: CDR1 SGHAT, CDR2 FQNNGV. The CDR3 is 17 residues long. Here the CDR3 DNA reads TGTGCCAGCAGCTTTAACTTGCGGGAGGGCATCCCCTACGAGCAGTACTTC. Its protein product is CASSFNLREGIPYEQYF.

V is TRBV10-1 and J is TRBJ2-5; weak D call: TRBD1 (6 bases). V lost 0 bases to trimming and J lost 1 base, with 6 bases between them. Germline V lookup: CDR1 WNHNN, CDR2 SYGVQD (reference sequence). The CDR3 consists of 14 residues. The DNA of the CDR3 is TGCGCCAGCAGTGAGTCGGGGGCCCAAGAGACCCAGTACTTC. Translation gives CASSESGAQETQYF.